What follows are 19 T cell receptor beta chains derived from one specimen sequenced in a study of blood T cell repertoires in COVID-19. Sequencing used immunoSEQ multiplex PCR; TCRdb keeps in-frame clones, though not all of them. The sample lists fewer than 150,000 clones, approximately 87% seen once, with 3.5% to 4.5% in the top ten. Specimen: peripheral blood. The receptors derive from a woman aged 40 to 50 with acute or convalescent COVID-19.

The chain has TRBV20-1 and TRBJ1-1, with 7 bases matching TRBD1. There are 13 residues in the CDR3. V trimming: 3 bases; J trimming: 4 bases; junction bases outside the gene matches: 5. Germline values: CDR1 DFQATT, CDR2 SNEGSKA (reference sequence). CDR3 nucleotide sequence: TGCAGTGCTAGTGGAAGGGGGCTCACTGAAGCTTTCTTT. It translates to CSASGRGLTEAFF.

The CDR3 DNA sequence: TGTGCCAGCAGCCAAGAGGGTGGCGGGGTCGGATATGGCTACACCTTC. Its translation is CASSQEGGGVGYGYTF. The chain employs TRBV3-1 (or the pseudogene TRBV3-2) and TRBJ1-2; no clear D gene. The CDR3 length is 16 residues. The germline V gene encodes CDR1 LGHDT and CDR2 YNNKEL (reference sequence). V lost 0 bases to trimming and J lost 5 bases, with 16 bases between them.

This clone appeared once. The V gene is TRBV6-2 or TRBV6-3, the J gene TRBJ1-2; no clear D. The CDR3 spans 16 residues. Germline lookup yields CDR1 MNHEY and CDR2 SVGEGT. Between the trimmed V and J ends, which lost 0 bases and 5 bases, there was a span of 16 bases. The CDR3: CASSYSVLQVTYGYTF. CDR3 bases: TGTGCCAGCAGTTACTCTGTTCTCCAAGTGACATATGGCTACACCTTC.

This clone came up once. The V call is TRBV5-5, the J call TRBJ1-2, with D possibly matching TRBD1 (6 bases). V was pared by 0 bases and J by 5 bases, with 14 bases between. The germline gives CDR1 SGHKS, CDR2 YYEKEE (reference sequence). This CDR3 has 15 amino acids. The CDR3 loop is CASSLEETQGYGYTF. CDR3 nucleotides: TGTGCCAGCAGCTTGGAAGAGACACAGGGTTATGGCTACACCTTC.

The rearrangement joins TRBV30 to TRBJ1-5; D not resolved. The V end was cut by 2 bases, the J end by 3 bases, with 11 bases between. The CDR3 is 14 residues long. The V gene's germline CDR1 is GTSNPN and CDR2 SVGIG (reference sequence). The CDR3 coding sequence is TGTGCCTGGAGTAATTCTCTTCTCAATCAGCCCCAGCATTTT. It translates to CAWSNSLLNQPQHF.

The chain has TRBV3-1 (or the pseudogene TRBV3-2) and TRBJ1-1, with D possibly TRBD1 on 6 matching bases. The length of the CDR3 is 14 residues. Germline CDR1 reads LGHDT; CDR2 reads YNNKEL (reference sequence). Trimming shortened V by 4 bases and J by 1 base, and 10 bases separated the two germline ends. CDR3 coding DNA: TGTGCCAGCAGCCGTTTAGGGGGGAACACTGAAGCTTTCTTT. It translates to CASSRLGGNTEAFF.

This clone was detected only a few times. As DNA, the CDR3 is TGCAGTGCTAGTCCTCGGGACAGGAATAATTCACCCCTCCACTTT. Its protein product is CSASPRDRNNSPLHF. The chain joins TRBV20-1 to TRBJ1-6; TRBD1 aligns across 8 bases. Per germline, CDR1 DFQATT and CDR2 SNEGSKA (reference sequence). This CDR3 contains 15 residues. The V and J ends lost 3 bases and 5 bases, in that order; junction bases with no gene match: 6.

The chain joins TRBV18 to TRBJ2-5; possibly TRBD1 for D (5 bases). Trimming left V 4 bases short and J 1 base short, with 10 bases between. The CDR3 extends over 14 amino acids. Germline CDR1 and CDR2: KGHSH and LQKENI. CDR3 amino acids: CASSHQQAQETQYF. The CDR3 bases are TGTGCCAGCTCACATCAACAGGCCCAAGAGACCCAGTACTTC.

The genes are TRBV5-1 and TRBJ2-1, with TRBD2 matching over 9 bases. Unmatched junction bases numbered 8, after V lost 5 bases and J lost 5 bases. The germline gives CDR1 SGHRS, CDR2 YFSETQ. This CDR3 has 15 amino acids. For the CDR3, the DNA is TGCGCCAGCAGTCCCGGGACTAGCCCCCACAATGAGCAGTTCTTC. This gives the protein CASSPGTSPHNEQFF.

The V gene is TRBV4-1, the J gene TRBJ1-2, with D possibly being TRBD1 (6 bases). Germline V gene lookup returns CDR1 MGHRA and CDR2 YSYEKL. The ends were cut back, 10 bases at V and 5 bases at J, with 17 bases in the middle. The CDR3 spans 13 residues. This CDR3 reads CATRGGKSYGYTF. DNA of the CDR3: TGCGCCACTCGGGGGGGCAAGAGTTATGGCTACACCTTC.

This clone was observed once. The V call is TRBV29-1, the J call TRBJ1-1; possibly TRBD1 for D (5 bases). Trimming took off 7 bases at V and 3 bases at J, with 15 bases between the two ends. Germline V lookup: CDR1 SQVTM, CDR2 ANQGSEA. The CDR3 consists of 13 residues. The CDR3 protein is CSAGSRSDTEAFF. The CDR3 nucleotides are TGCAGCGCAGGGAGCAGGAGTGACACTGAAGCTTTCTTT.

CDR3 sequence: CASSYATHEKLFF. For the CDR3, the DNA is TGTGCCAGCAGTTACGCGACTCATGAAAAACTGTTTTTT. The chain employs TRBV6-5 and TRBJ1-4; no clear D gene. Germline V gene sequence: CDR1 MNHEY, CDR2 SVGAGI. V lost 2 bases and J lost 6, with 7 bases in between. The CDR3 extends over 13 amino acids.

The V call is TRBV30, the J call TRBJ1-2, with a tentative D call TRBD1 (6 bases). The length of the CDR3 is 12 residues. Germline V gene lookup returns CDR1 GTSNPN and CDR2 SVGIG (reference sequence). The ends were cut back, 4 bases at V and 8 bases at J, with 14 bases in the middle. The CDR3 loop reads CAWIQGSLGYTF. The CDR3 DNA reads TGTGCCTGGATACAGGGAAGTTTAGGCTACACCTTC.

This clone was seen a single time. Because the CDR3's place on the DNA is in doubt, the DNA is left out and the CDR3 is given as listed by TCRdb. V gene TRBV27 combines with J gene TRBJ2-2; the table names TRBD2, a call not compared with the DNA. CDR1 MNHEY and CDR2 SMNVEV come from the germline V gene (reference sequence). The CDR3 is made up of 13 amino acids, end residues included. This chain's CDR3 is CASSSSNTGELFF.

This clone showed up just a few times. In nucleotides, the CDR3 is TGTGCCAGCTCGCCCAGTGGGGGCCTTAACACCGGGGAGCTGTTTTTT. This sequence encodes CASSPSGGLNTGELFF. V gene TRBV18 combines with J gene TRBJ2-2; the D gene is possibly TRBD1 (6 bases). V was shortened by 6 bases and J by 2 bases, with 16 bases between the two germline ends. The CDR3 sequence is 16 residues long. Germline V CDR1 and CDR2: KGHSH, LQKENI.

The V and J genes are TRBV12-5 and TRBJ1-5; the match to TRBD1 covers 8 bases. The ends lost 0 bases at V and 10 bases at J; junction bases unmatched: 2. Germline lookup yields CDR1 LGHNT and CDR2 FRNRAP. The CDR3 is 13 amino acids. CDR3 protein: CASGLVSGGPQHF. In DNA, the CDR3 is TGTGCTAGTGGTTTGGTATCAGGGGGCCCCCAGCATTTT.

This sequence joins TRBV7-2 and TRBJ1-1, with D possibly TRBD1 on 5 matching bases. This CDR3 has 14 amino acids. Trimming took off 7 bases at V and 0 bases at J, with 12 bases between the two ends. Germline CDR1 is SGHTA and CDR2 is FQGNSA. DNA of the CDR3: TGTGCCAGCACGGCAGGGATAATGAACACTGAAGCTTTCTTT. Protein product: CASTAGIMNTEAFF.

Only a few counts were recorded for this clone. J is TRBJ1-2 and V is TRBV27; 7 nucleotides align to TRBD1. Germline V gene data show CDR1 as MNHEY and CDR2 as SMNVEV (reference sequence). V lost 5 bases to trimming and J lost 5 bases; unmatched junction nucleotides: 5. This CDR3 spans 13 amino acids. The CDR3 bases are TGTGCCAGCAGTCCGCGACAGGGTTATGGCTACACCTTC. Translation: CASSPRQGYGYTF.

The gene calls are TRBV9 and TRBJ2-1; D possibly corresponds to TRBD2 (7 bases). Germline V CDR1 and CDR2: SGDLS, YYNGEE. This CDR3 is built from 14 residues. The germline V and J ends were trimmed by 5 bases and 2 bases, with 11 bases remaining between them. In nucleotides, the CDR3 is TGTGCCAGCAGGGGAGGGGACACCTACAATGAGCAGTTCTTC. This encodes CASRGGDTYNEQFF.